This entry lists 28 T cell receptor beta chains sequenced from one sample in a study of blood T cell repertoires in COVID-19. Measured with immunoSEQ multiplex PCR; TCRdb has only the in-frame clones, and not every one. The sample carries 90,000 to 130,000 clones, about 75% recorded once. The specimen was peripheral blood. These receptors all come from a woman of 80 years or more with active or convalescent COVID-19.

The V and J genes are TRBV5-1 and TRBJ1-3; D is uncertain. CDR1 is SGHRS, CDR2 YFSETQ, per germline. The CDR3 sequence is 13 residues long. V lost 4 bases, J lost 8 bases, and 13 bases lay in between. The CDR3 protein is CASSPVFTDTIYF. The CDR3 bases are TGCGCCAGCAGCCCCGTCTTTACAGACACCATATATTTT.

The rearrangement joins TRBV5-6 to TRBJ2-1; 10 nucleotides align to TRBD2. Germline-derived CDR1 and CDR2 are SGHDT and YYEEEE. CDR3 length: 18 amino acids. V gave up 1 base and J gave up 10 bases; unmatched junction bases: 17. DNA for the CDR3: TGTGCCAGCAGCTTGTTAGTGGCTCTCCTAGCGGGAGTTCGGGAGCAGTTCTTC. Encoded protein: CASSLLVALLAGVREQFF. Together with reference TRBV5-6 and TRBJ2-1, the CDR3 gives the full variable domain: DAGVTQSPTHLIKTRGQQVTLRCSPKSGHDTVSWYQQALGQGPQFIFQYYEEEERQRGNFPDRFSGHQFPNYSSELNVNALLLGDSALYLCASSLLVALLAGVREQFFGPGTRLTVL.

This sequence joins TRBV2 and TRBJ1-6; D unclear. V was shortened by 2 bases and J by 9 bases, with 8 bases between the two germline ends. In germline, CDR1 is SNHLY, CDR2 FYNNEI. There are 13 residues in the CDR3. The CDR3 nucleotides read TGTGCCAGCAGTGAATTGGAGGGTTCACCCCTCCACTTT. Translating it yields CASSELEGSPLHF.

The V and J genes are TRBV7-9 and TRBJ2-7; D is unresolved. The germline V gene has CDR1 SEHNR and CDR2 FQNEAQ (reference sequence). Trimming took 1 base from V and 3 from J, leaving 4 bases between them. The CDR3 has 12 residues. This chain's CDR3 is CASSLVRYEQYF. DNA of the CDR3: TGTGCCAGCAGCTTAGTCCGCTACGAGCAGTACTTC.

J is TRBJ1-1 and V is TRBV19; 10 bases line up with TRBD1. Germline-derived CDR1 and CDR2 are LNHDA and SQIVND (reference sequence). The CDR3 spans 13 residues. V shed 5 bases, J shed 4 bases, and the junction held 1 base outside the gene matches. The CDR3 DNA sequence: TGTGCCAGTAGTTGGGACAGGGGCACTGAAGCTTTCTTT. This encodes CASSWDRGTEAFF.

The chain is built from TRBV18 and TRBJ2-3; TRBD1 aligns across 8 bases. CDR1 and CDR2 (germline): KGHSH, LQKENI. V lost 1 base, J lost 2 bases, and 8 bases stayed unmatched. The CDR3 is 17 amino acids. CDR3 coding DNA: TGTGCCAGCTCACCACGGCGGACAGGGAGAAACACAGATACGCAGTATTTT. Its translation is CASSPRRTGRNTDTQYF.

This clone has a count of ten or more. CDR3 protein: CASSYGRGDIAVAQHF. The CDR3 DNA reads as TGTGCCAGCAGTTATGGGCGGGGGGACATTGCAGTGGCCCAGCATTTT. This chain links TRBV6-2 or TRBV6-3 with TRBJ1-5; TRBD1 might be the D (6 bases). V was trimmed by 3 bases and J by 11 bases, leaving 23 bases between them. CDR3 size: 16 residues. Germline CDR1 MNHEY, CDR2 SVGEGT.

This clone turned up a few times. This chain's CDR3 is CASSLDRVTGNTIYF. As DNA, the CDR3 is TGTGCCAGCAGCTTAGACCGGGTAACGGGAAACACCATATATTTT. The V call is TRBV7-2, the J call TRBJ1-3; D unresolved. This CDR3 is built from 15 residues. Germline-derived CDR1 and CDR2 are SGHTA and FQGNSA. V was cut by 1 base and J by 4 bases, with 11 bases left in between.

CDR3 sequence: CASREGTSGVNEQFF. CDR3 bases: TGTGCCAGCAGGGAAGGGACTAGCGGGGTCAATGAGCAGTTCTTC. This rearrangement joins TRBV7-8 to TRBJ2-1, with TRBD2 matching over 13 bases. With 6 bases clipped from V and 6 bases from J, the junction kept 5 bases outside the gene matches. The CDR3 runs to 15 residues. Germline V gives CDR1 SGHVS, CDR2 FQNEAQ.

The rearrangement joins TRBV5-6 to TRBJ2-7; 11 bases line up with TRBD2. CDR3 length equals 18 residues. Germline assignment: CDR1 SGHDT and CDR2 YYEEEE. V was clipped by 4 bases and J by 0 bases; unmatched bases: 12. CDR3 sequence reads: CASSHTLAGGVLSYEQYF. The DNA of the CDR3 is TGTGCCAGCAGCCACACGCTAGCGGGAGGCGTCCTCTCCTACGAGCAGTACTTC.

The rearrangement uses TRBV19 and TRBJ2-7, with TRBD1 matching 11 bases. The CDR3 has 16 amino acids. CDR1 is LNHDA, CDR2 SQIVND, per germline (reference sequence). Unmatched junction bases numbered 7, after V lost 5 bases and J lost 1 base. The CDR3 nucleotides read TGTGCCAGTAGTCCAGCCGGGACAGGGGGATCCTACGAGCAGTACTTC. Translation: CASSPAGTGGSYEQYF.

The chain uses TRBV19 and TRBJ2-1; 15 nucleotides agree with TRBD2. This CDR3 has 19 amino acids. CDR1 LNHDA and CDR2 SQIVND come from the germline V gene (reference sequence). J gave up 5 bases and V 0 bases, and 8 bases lay outside the gene matches. CDR3 protein: CASSIDRMGLAGGHNEQFF. CDR3 nucleotides: TGTGCCAGTAGTATAGATCGTATGGGACTAGCGGGAGGACACAATGAGCAGTTCTTC.

CDR3 loop: CASSQDLGASGYNEQFF. In DNA, the CDR3 is TGTGCCAGCAGCCAAGATCTAGGGGCTAGCGGATACAATGAGCAGTTCTTC. The chain couples TRBV14 to TRBJ2-1; 7 bases fit TRBD2. Germline CDR1 and CDR2: SGHDN and FVKESK. V lost 0 bases, J lost 4 bases, and 9 bases stayed unmatched. The CDR3 is made up of 17 amino acids. Variable domain in full (rest from reference TRBV14 and TRBJ2-1): EAGVTQFPSHSVIEKGQTVTLRCDPISGHDNLYWYRRVMGKEIKFLLHFVKESKQDESGMPNNRFLAERTGGTYSTLKVQPAELEDSGVYFCASSQDLGASGYNEQFFGPGTRLTVL.

The genes are TRBV28 and TRBJ1-2; D is possibly TRBD1 (6 bases). This CDR3 is built from 13 residues. Trimming pared 3 bases from V and 4 bases from J, leaving 9 bases between. Germline V gives CDR1 MDHEN, CDR2 SYDVKM. CDR3 sequence: CASSLQDSYGYTF. The CDR3 DNA reads as TGTGCCAGCAGTTTGCAGGACAGCTATGGCTACACCTTC.

V gene TRBV4-1 combines with J gene TRBJ1-1, with unresolved D. CDR1 is MGHRA, CDR2 YSYEKL, per germline. Deletions cut 4 bases from V and 5 bases from J, with 17 bases between. The CDR3 runs 15 residues. The CDR3 coding sequence is TGCGCCAGCAGCCCTGTGCCTATGTCATGGACTGAAGCTTTCTTT. This encodes CASSPVPMSWTEAFF.

The chain recombines TRBV4-2 with TRBJ1-5; D perhaps matches TRBD1 (5 bases). The CDR3 runs 17 residues. V lost 0 bases to trimming and J lost 6 bases, with 18 bases between them. Germline V gene sequence: CDR1 LGHNA, CDR2 YNFKEQ. CDR3 loop: CASSQEAAQGLGQPQHF. The CDR3 bases are TGTGCCAGCAGCCAAGAAGCCGCCCAGGGTTTGGGTCAGCCCCAGCATTTT.

V is TRBV19 and J is TRBJ2-7; unclear D gene. Looked up from germline, CDR1 is LNHDA and CDR2 is SQIVND (reference sequence). This CDR3 has 15 amino acids. Trimming removed 2 bases from V and 2 bases from J, with 13 bases in between. CDR3 bases: TGTGCCAGTAGTATACCCAATTCTTGGCCCTACGAGCAGTACTTC. Protein sequence: CASSIPNSWPYEQYF.

The gene calls are TRBV2 and TRBJ2-7; D call uncertain. The CDR3 totals 11 residues. Trimming removed 5 bases from V and 3 bases from J, with 5 bases in between. CDR1 SNHLY and CDR2 FYNNEI come from the germline V gene. The CDR3 nucleotides read TGTGCCAGCAGTATTTACTACGAGCAGTACTTC. This encodes CASSIYYEQYF.

The gene calls are TRBV28 and TRBJ1-5; tentative D call: TRBD1 (5 bases). The CDR3 is 14 amino acids. Germline CDR1 MDHEN, CDR2 SYDVKM. Trimming shortened V by 6 bases and J by 6 bases, and 15 bases separated the two germline ends. The chain's CDR3 is CASSLGGWGQPQHF. The CDR3, as DNA: TGTGCCAGCAGCTTGGGGGGGTGGGGTCAGCCCCAGCATTTT.

The V call is TRBV4-2, the J call TRBJ2-1; 10 bases fit TRBD2. There are 15 residues in the CDR3. The V and J ends lost 4 bases and 7 bases, in that order; junction bases with no gene match: 7. Germline values: CDR1 LGHNA, CDR2 YNFKEQ. The CDR3 DNA sequence: TGTGCCAGCAGCCGCGGGACTAGCGTCGGAAATGAGCAGTTCTTC. This gives the protein CASSRGTSVGNEQFF.

The genes are TRBV6-5 and TRBJ2-1; TRBD2 might be the D (6 bases). Germline CDR1 and CDR2: MNHEY and SVGAGI. The CDR3 spans 13 residues. Trimming removed 0 bases at V and 12 bases at J, with 12 bases between. CDR3 nucleotides: TGTGCCAGCAGTTACTCAACGGGAGCCTCGCAGTTCTTC. As protein: CASSYSTGASQFF.

This rearrangement joins TRBV3-1 (or the pseudogene TRBV3-2) to TRBJ2-3; 11 positions agree with TRBD2. The CDR3 sequence is 16 residues long. V lost 4 bases and J lost 1; bases outside the gene matches: 4. Germline CDR1 and CDR2: LGHDT and YNNKEL (reference sequence). CDR3 protein: CASSPPLAGGTDTQYF. CDR3 in DNA: TGTGCCAGCAGCCCCCCACTAGCGGGAGGCACAGATACGCAGTATTTT.

The chain couples TRBV12-3 or TRBV12-4 to TRBJ2-7, with TRBD2 matching 7 bases. The ends lost 6 bases at V and 7 bases at J; junction bases unmatched: 9. The CDR3 length is 13 residues. DNA for the CDR3: TGTGCCAGCAGCTACAGCTTCGGGGGGGAGCAGTACTTC. Translated: CASSYSFGGEQYF.

The chain has TRBV5-1 and TRBJ2-7, with a weak D call TRBD1 (5 bases). The length of the CDR3 is 14 residues. CDR1 is SGHRS and CDR2 is YFSETQ in the germline V gene. Between the trimmed V and J ends, which lost 3 bases and 3 bases, there was a span of 13 bases. CDR3 residues: CASSWSGSDYEQYF. DNA for the CDR3: TGCGCCAGCAGCTGGTCAGGGTCGGACTACGAGCAGTACTTC.

This rearrangement joins TRBV4-3 to TRBJ2-7; possible D gene TRBD2, 5 bases. The CDR3 has 13 amino acids. Trimming removed 2 bases from V and 3 bases from J, with 8 bases in between. Germline CDR1 and CDR2: LGHNA and YSLEER. CDR3 sequence reads: CASSQHRDYEQYF. CDR3 nucleotide sequence: TGCGCCAGCAGCCAACACCGGGACTACGAGCAGTACTTC.

This clone was seen a few times. This sequence joins TRBV19 and TRBJ1-5, with D uncertain. The CDR3 runs to 13 residues. V was clipped by 6 bases and J by 8 bases, with 14 bases between them. Germline CDR1 LNHDA, CDR2 SQIVND (reference sequence). For the CDR3, the DNA is TGTGCCAGTAGGTCTGAAAACGGGGAGCCCCAGCATTTT. This codes for CASRSENGEPQHF.

This clone turned up a few times. The V gene is TRBV5-1, the J gene TRBJ2-2, with 7 bases lining up with TRBD2. Germline V lookup: CDR1 SGHRS, CDR2 YFSETQ. The CDR3 is 16 residues long. V trimming: 4 bases; J trimming: 2 bases; junction bases outside the gene matches: 8. Here the CDR3 DNA reads TGCGCCAGCAGCCTCCCCGAGCGGGGCAACACCGGGGAGCTGTTTTTT. Protein sequence: CASSLPERGNTGELFF.

This clone came up a few times. This chain's CDR3 is CASSSRTSNYGYTF. In nucleotides, the CDR3 is TGTGCCAGCAGTTCCCGGACATCTAACTATGGCTACACCTTC. The J gene is TRBJ1-2, the V gene TRBV2, with D maybe TRBD1 (5 bases). This CDR3 comprises 14 residues. Germline V gene lookup returns CDR1 SNHLY and CDR2 FYNNEI. V was pared by 5 bases and J by 0 bases, with 10 bases between.